This T cell receptor (beta chain) was obtained from a study of blood T cell repertoires in COVID-19. Study as a whole: Sites in the United States, Italy and Spain provided acute and convalescent COVID-19 samples. The analysed material was cDNA or gDNA that came from T cells, B-cell-depleted T cells, or PBMCs.

Looked up from germline, CDR1 is SGHDN and CDR2 is FVKESK. The CDR3 length is 15 residues. The germline V and J ends were trimmed by 4 bases and 2 bases, with 14 bases remaining between them. Authors' analysis steps: Reference gene primer amplification gave estimated nucleated cell counts. TCRdb's copy holds only in-frame clones and misses some; the assay was immunoSEQ multiplex PCR. V, J and clone size are taken as reported in that table, and D and trimming were inferred from the DNA itself. The data contain some 45,000 clones, roughly 82% of them singletons. Sequencing used peripheral blood. The chain has TRBV14 and TRBJ1-1, with D unclear. The sequence derives from a woman aged 55-69 years with acute or convalescent COVID-19. CDR3 sequence reads: CASSPQAGLNTEAFF. CDR3 DNA sequence: TGTGCCAGCAGCCCTCAGGCAGGACTCAACACTGAAGCTTTCTTT.